This T cell receptor beta chain originates from a study of T cells expressing NK-cell markers (dated by TCRdb to the early 2020s). General notes on the study: In sorted CD3+CD56+NKG2C+, CD3+CD56+NKG2C- and CD3+CD56-NKG2C+ T-cell subsets from several donors, TCR beta-chain repertoires were profiled. Seven of the eight sequenced donors were HCMV-seropositive and one was HCMV-seronegative. Libraries were sequenced as 2 x 150 bp reads on Illumina HiSeq 2000/2500, MiSeq or NextSeq. All eight donors whose samples were sequenced were randomly selected healthy volunteers, three of them men and five women. Overall results and qualifications from the work: In over 5 donors, the dominant CD3+CD56+NKG2C+ clonotypes were among the top 10 CD8+ clonotypes and accounted for about 1.0-7.5% of CD8+ T cells. Those dominant clonotypes were again the most abundant among CD3+CD56-NKG2C+ cells in a handful of donors, at roughly 28.3-60.1%. It remained unclear whether the expanded NKG2C-expressing T cell clones were specific for HCMV antigens.

The CDR3 covers 12 residues, taking in both the cysteine and the phenylalanine. No DNA is recorded. The germline V gene encodes CDR1 MNHEY and CDR2 SVGAGI. About this clonotype itself: Its antigen is not yet known.

TCRdb shows the sequencer as Illumina HiSeq 2000. TCR beta cDNA libraries were made by 5'RACE template switching that added a universal primer site and unique molecular identifiers. cDNA synthesis was primed from the TCR beta constant segment, followed by two successive PCR amplification steps. The paper's data handling went like this. Reads were demultiplexed and grouped by UMI with MIGEC, and clonotypes were assembled and quantified with MiTCR. Only TCR cDNA sequences supported by at least two reads were kept to exclude erroneous sequences. Downstream repertoire analysis used the tcR package, and clonotypes were matched across fractions by CDR3 nucleotide sequence plus V segment. VDJmatch was used to annotate antigen specificity against VDJdb, with one amino acid substitution in CDR3 permitted. TCRdb reprocessed the reads, so every CDR3 protein sequence counts as one entry and DNA is not shown. It is TCRdb's table, rather than the study itself, that gives the V and J calls and clone size. In this sample's table one finds some 460,000 distinct CDR3 sequences. The biggest ten clones account for roughly 1.4% of the sample.

To determine HCMV serostatus, a commercial ELISA kit was used to detect HCMV-specific IgG in serum. Ficoll density gradient centrifugation was used to isolate peripheral blood mononuclear cells from blood. Rearrangement joined TRBV6-5 to TRBJ1-6; TCRdb outputs TRBD1, but without DNA this stays unchecked. Sequencing was carried out using blood T cells: a sorted CD56 or NKG2C T cell subset, CD4+ or CD8+ T cells, or bulk PBMC T cells (not recorded which). The sequence was collected from a woman in her forties or fifties in good health. Donor details come from another sample of the same person, matched by shared clones. The CDR3: CASSRTGSPLHF.